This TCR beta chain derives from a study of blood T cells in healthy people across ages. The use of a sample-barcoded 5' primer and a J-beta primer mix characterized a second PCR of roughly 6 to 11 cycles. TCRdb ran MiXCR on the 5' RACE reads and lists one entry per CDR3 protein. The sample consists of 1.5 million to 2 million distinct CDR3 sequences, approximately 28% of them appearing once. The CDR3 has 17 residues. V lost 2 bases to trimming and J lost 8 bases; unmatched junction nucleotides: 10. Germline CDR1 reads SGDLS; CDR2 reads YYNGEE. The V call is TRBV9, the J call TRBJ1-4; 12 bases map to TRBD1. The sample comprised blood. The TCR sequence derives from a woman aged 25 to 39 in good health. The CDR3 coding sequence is TGTGCCAGCAGCGTGGGGACAGGGGGCTGGAGAGGGGAAAAACTGTTTTTT. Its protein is CASSVGTGGWRGEKLFF. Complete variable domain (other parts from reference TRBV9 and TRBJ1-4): DSGVTQTPKHLITATGQRVTLRCSPRSGDLSVYWYQQSLDQGLQFLIQYYNGEERAKGNILERFSAQQFPDLHSELNLSSLELGDSALYFCASSVGTGGWRGEKLFFGSGTQLSVL.